Following are 18 T cell receptor beta chains from one sample sequenced in a study of T cells in Graves' hyperthyroidism and ophthalmopathy. Template material for amplifying TCR beta CDR3 regions consisted of RNA transcripts. With the HTBI primer set, the TCR CDR3 went through a first round of RT-PCR. TCRdb itself ran the multiplex PCR reads through MiXCR, one entry per CDR3 protein. In the table there are fewer than 300,000 distinct CDR3 sequences, approximately 26% of which are singletons. What was sequenced was blood. These receptors were obtained from a man aged 35-49 years with Graves' hyperthyroidism that later progressed to Graves' ophthalmopathy.

The sample holds many counts of this clonotype. The chain is built from TRBV9 and TRBJ2-5; D possibly matches TRBD1 or TRBD2 (5 bases each). The CDR3 is made up of 12 amino acids. From germline, CDR1 is SGDLS and CDR2 YYNGEE. Trimming pared 0 bases from V and 5 bases from J, leaving 5 bases between. CDR3 amino acids: CASSVGGETQYF. The CDR3 bases are TGTGCCAGCAGCGTAGGGGGGGAGACCCAGTACTTC. The full variable domain, in which reference TRBV9 and TRBJ2-5 provide the parts outside the CDR3, is DSGVTQTPKHLITATGQRVTLRCSPRSGDLSVYWYQQSLDQGLQFLIQYYNGEERAKGNILERFSAQQFPDLHSELNLSSLELGDSALYFCASSVGGETQYFGPGTRLLVL.

Ten or more counts support this clonotype. V is TRBV12-3 or TRBV12-4 and J is TRBJ2-7, with TRBD2 matching over 14 bases. CDR3 length: 16 residues. The trim removed 6 bases at V and 6 bases at J, leaving 10 bases unmatched. The CDR3 DNA sequence: TGTGCCAGCAGCTTCAGTACGGGACTAGCGGGAGTCGAGCAGTACTTC. This gives the protein CASSFSTGLAGVEQYF.

The chain recombines TRBV20-1 with TRBJ2-5, with D tentatively TRBD2 (6 bases). The CDR3 consists of 14 residues. Trimming removed 1 base from V and 5 bases from J, with 14 bases in between. CDR1 is DFQATT, CDR2 SNEGSKA, per germline (reference sequence). This CDR3 is CSARGGGMVETQYF. The CDR3 DNA reads TGCAGTGCTAGAGGCGGAGGGATGGTGGAGACCCAGTACTTC.

The chain has TRBV20-1 and TRBJ2-7; D ambiguous. Germline V gives CDR1 DFQATT, CDR2 SNEGSKA (reference sequence). This CDR3 comprises 17 residues. V lost 6 bases to trimming and J lost 0 bases, with 24 bases between them. The CDR3 nucleotides read TGCAGTGCCAGCAGTTTATTTTGGCGCCCAGACTCCTACGAGCAGTACTTC. As protein: CSASSLFWRPDSYEQYF.

A note on this clonotype: A junction boundary mismatches the germline segment, possibly from a read error. The V call is TRBV19, the J call TRBJ2-6; D possibly corresponds to TRBD1 (5 bases). The CDR3 loop spans 18 amino acids. CDR1 LNHDA and CDR2 SQIVND come from the germline V gene (reference sequence). The CDR3 nucleotides read TGTGCCAGTAGCCGCAGCCGTACCCTTAGCTCTGGGGCCAACGCCCTGACTTTC. Amino acids: CASSRSRTLSSGANALTF.

This clonotype has a count of ten or more. The rearrangement joins TRBV28 to TRBJ1-6, with TRBD1 matching over 7 bases. V dropped 6 bases and J dropped 7; count of bases not matched to a gene: 9. In germline, CDR1 is MDHEN, CDR2 SYDVKM. This CDR3 has 15 amino acids. The CDR3, as DNA: TGTGCCAGCAGGGGGGACAGAACGAGAAATTCACCCCTCCACTTT. This sequence encodes CASRGDRTRNSPLHF.

This clonotype was recorded at least ten times. The chain couples TRBV6-1 to TRBJ2-7; D is ambiguous. Germline V CDR1 and CDR2: MNHNS, SASEGT. Trimming removed 1 base from V and 6 bases from J, with 16 bases in between. There are 15 residues in the CDR3. The CDR3 DNA follows: TGTGCCAGCAGTGAAGTTTATCTGGGTTCAGGCGAGCAGTACTTC. Protein: CASSEVYLGSGEQYF.

The rearrangement links TRBV12-3 or TRBV12-4 to TRBJ2-7, with a tentative D call TRBD2 (5 bases). The ends were cut back, 3 bases at V and 0 bases at J, with 9 bases in the middle. This CDR3 is 14 amino acids long. The CDR3 coding sequence is TGTGCCAGCAGTTTCGGGGATATCTCCTACGAGCAGTACTTC. Its translation is CASSFGDISYEQYF.

The rearrangement joins TRBV12-3 or TRBV12-4 to TRBJ1-5, with D possibly being TRBD1 (5 bases). This CDR3 has 13 amino acids. Trimming stripped 8 bases from V and 0 bases from J, with 8 bases between. The chain's CDR3 is CASRDGSNQPQHF. CDR3 DNA sequence: TGTGCCAGCCGGGACGGTAGCAATCAGCCCCAGCATTTT.

This clonotype was detected ten times or more. The chain employs TRBV2 and TRBJ1-1; D possibly corresponds to TRBD1 (5 bases). Germline-derived CDR1 and CDR2 are SNHLY and FYNNEI. This CDR3 is built from 13 residues. The V end was cut by 10 bases, the J end by 2 bases, with 14 bases between. For the CDR3, the DNA is TGTGCCACCCGCTTAGGGACCAACACTGAAGCTTTCTTT. Protein product: CATRLGTNTEAFF.

This clonotype was seen at least ten times. V is TRBV29-1 and J is TRBJ1-3, with D maybe TRBD1 (6 bases). Trimming took 8 bases from V and 2 from J, leaving 10 bases between them. Germline V gives CDR1 SQVTM, CDR2 ANQGSEA. The CDR3 runs to 12 residues. Here the CDR3 DNA reads TGCAGCCTACAGGGCGCTGGAAACACCATATATTTT. Residues: CSLQGAGNTIYF.

The J gene is TRBJ2-7, the V gene TRBV9; D possibly corresponds to TRBD1 (5 bases). This CDR3 is built from 13 residues. Trimming removed 0 bases from V and 3 bases from J, with 7 bases in between. Germline V gene sequence: CDR1 SGDLS, CDR2 YYNGEE. The CDR3 bases are TGTGCCAGCAGCGTAGCAGGGATCTACGAGCAGTACTTC. Protein: CASSVAGIYEQYF.

This clonotype appeared a few times. This sequence joins TRBV18 and TRBJ2-5; TRBD2 aligns across 11 bases. The CDR3 loop spans 18 amino acids. CDR1 is KGHSH, CDR2 LQKENI, per germline. J was trimmed by 2 bases and V by 2 bases; bases with no gene match: 10. CDR3 protein: CASSPTGTSGGGQETQYF. The DNA of the CDR3 is TGTGCCAGCTCACCAACCGGGACTAGCGGAGGTGGGCAAGAGACCCAGTACTTC.

This clonotype was found many times. This rearrangement joins TRBV5-1 to TRBJ1-1, with no clear D. CDR3 length equals 14 residues. In germline, CDR1 is SGHRS, CDR2 YFSETQ. V lost 4 bases and J lost 1, with 11 bases in between. In nucleotides, the CDR3 is TGCGCCAGCAGCAATGGACGTCCGAACACTGAAGCTTTCTTT. It encodes CASSNGRPNTEAFF. The whole variable domain, remainder taken from reference TRBV5-1 and TRBJ1-1, is KAGVTQTPRYLIKTRGQQVTLSCSPISGHRSVSWYQQTPGQGLQFLFEYFSETQRNKGNFPGRFSGRQFSNSRSEMNVSTLELGDSALYLCASSNGRPNTEAFFGQGTRLTVV.

V usage is TRBV7-6 and J usage is TRBJ2-5; D is unresolved. Trimming took off 4 bases at V and 2 bases at J, with 11 bases between the two ends. CDR3 length: 14 amino acids. Germline V gene sequence: CDR1 SGHVS, CDR2 FNYEAQ. The CDR3: CASSSPTLQETQYF. CDR3 nucleotides: TGTGCCAGCAGCTCGCCGACTCTACAAGAGACCCAGTACTTC.

This clonotype was recorded at least ten times. The rearrangement uses TRBV30 and TRBJ1-1, with D tentatively TRBD1 (6 bases). V was pared by 2 bases and J by 8 bases, with 15 bases between. Germline V lookup: CDR1 GTSNPN, CDR2 SVGIG (reference sequence). CDR3 size: 13 residues. The CDR3 nucleotides read TGTGCCTGGAGTCCCTATGGGGGGCGCGAAGCTTTCTTT. This translates into CAWSPYGGREAFF.

V and J are TRBV18 and TRBJ1-1; unclear D gene. V was pared by 2 bases and J by 2 bases, with 15 bases between. The CDR3 covers 16 residues. Germline V gene sequence: CDR1 KGHSH, CDR2 LQKENI. The CDR3 region has the DNA TGTGCCAGCTCACCAAGTTGGGCCAGTGAAAACACTGAAGCTTTCTTT. It encodes CASSPSWASENTEAFF.

This clonotype has at least ten counts. The V call is TRBV27, the J call TRBJ2-7; D may be TRBD2 (6 bases). CDR1 and CDR2 from the germline V gene are MNHEY and SMNVEV (reference sequence). Trimming removed 0 bases at V and 1 base at J, with 10 bases between. This CDR3 is built from 15 residues. The CDR3 loop is CASSLSLALSYEQYF. The CDR3 DNA sequence: TGTGCCAGCAGTTTATCACTAGCCCTATCCTACGAGCAGTACTTC.